Listed below are T cell receptor beta chains from one sample, sequenced in a study of CD8 T cells in Susac syndrome. TCRdb called the immunoSEQ multiplex PCR reads again in MiXCR, with one record for every CDR3 protein. The sample contains about 280,000 distinct CDR3 sequences, roughly 84% of which appear only once. The sequenced sample was CD8+ T cells from PBMCs. The receptors come from a human donor with multiple sclerosis. The CDR3 runs from the conserved cysteine through the conserved F or W. The D gene is left open where the match is weak. Size is omitted from some rows. Given values are once, few, many or a class for expanded clones.

>-|TRBV3-1|-|TRBJ1-5
TGTGCCAGCAGCCAAGAGAGGGGCTTCAATCAGCCCCAGCATTTT
CASSQERGFNQPQHF
>-|TRBV9|TRBD1|TRBJ2-7
TGTGCCAGCGGGGACAGGGCCCGATACTTC
CASGDRARYF
>-|TRBV29-1|-|TRBJ1-2
TGCAGCGTCCCTATACCCGACAGACCCTATGGCTACACCTTC
CSVPIPDRPYGYTF
>-|TRBV7-9|-|TRBJ2-1
TGTGCCAGCAGCCACGCCGTAGGAGCGGACCGCAATGAGCAGTTCTTC
CASSHAVGADRNEQFF
>once|TRBV2|-|TRBJ2-7
TGTGCCAGCAAGGAGCAGGGTCCTGCCTACGAGCAGTACTTC
CASKEQGPAYEQYF
>-|TRBV11-2|-|TRBJ1-3
TGTGCCAGCAGCTTCGAGGGAAACACCATATATTTT
CASSFEGNTIYF
>-|TRBV6-6|TRBD2|TRBJ2-7
TGTGCCAGCAGCGGACTAGCGGGATTAGGCGAGCAGTACTTC
CASSGLAGLGEQYF
>few|TRBV2|-|TRBJ1-1
TGTGCCAGCACCTTCAGGGTCTACACTGAAGCTTTCTTT
CASTFRVYTEAFF
>few|TRBV12-5|-|TRBJ2-7
TGTGCTAGTGGACCGGGACTTCTCGGTCGGCACGAGCAGTACTTC
CASGPGLLGRHEQYF
>-|TRBV24-1|TRBD1|TRBJ2-2
TGTGCCACCAGTGACCGTAGACAGGGATGGAGCACCGGGGAGCTGTTTTTT
CATSDRRQGWSTGELFF
>-|TRBV30|-|TRBJ2-3
TGTGCCTGGAGTGTAAGTTGGGGTAGCACAGATACGCAGTATTTT
CAWSVSWGSTDTQYF
>-|TRBV12-5|-|TRBJ2-5
TGTGCTAGTGCCGCGAGTAGGAGCAACCAAGAGACCCAGTACTTC
CASAASRSNQETQYF
>-|TRBV6-5|-|TRBJ1-6
TGTGCCAGCAGTTATGGGGTCTGGAATTCACCCCTCCACTTT
CASSYGVWNSPLHF
>-|TRBV11-2|-|TRBJ2-4
TGTGCCAGCAGGCGGGGACAAAACATTCAGTACTTC
CASRRGQNIQYF
>-|TRBV4-1|-|TRBJ1-6
TGCGCCAGCAGCCAAGAGGCGGGATCGGTGGGTAATTCACCCCTCCACTTT
CASSQEAGSVGNSPLHF
>once|TRBV28|TRBD2|TRBJ2-1
TGTGCCAGCAGCCTAATGACTAGCGGGATAAAAAATGAGCAGTTCTTC
CASSLMTSGIKNEQFF
>-|TRBV12-3/TRBV12-4|-|TRBJ2-1
TGTGCCAGCAGTTTCCGCGTGAACAATGAGCAGTTCTTC
CASSFRVNNEQFF
>-|TRBV27|TRBD1|TRBJ1-2
TGTGCCAGCAGCCCCACCGGGACAGGGGGCGGTAACTATGGCTACACCTTC
CASSPTGTGGGNYGYTF
>-|TRBV27|-|TRBJ1-1
TGTGCCAGCAGAACCCGGGGGAGATACACTGAAGCTTTCTTT
CASRTRGRYTEAFF
>-|TRBV7-3|TRBD2|TRBJ2-3
TGTGCCAGCAGCTTAACCATCCGGGGGAGGGGCACAGATACGCAGTATTTT
CASSLTIRGRGTDTQYF
>-|TRBV20-1|TRBD2|TRBJ2-5
TGCAGTGCTAGAGATTTTCGGGAGGGAGGGGAGACCCAGTACTTC
CSARDFREGGETQYF
>-|TRBV10-3|-|TRBJ2-5
TGTGCCATCAGTGAGGGAGAGGAGACCCAGTACTTC
CAISEGEETQYF
>-|TRBV27|TRBD2|TRBJ2-7
TGTGCCAGCAGGACCGGGACTAGCGGAGGAGCGCAGTACTTC
CASRTGTSGGAQYF
>-|TRBV2|-|TRBJ1-1
TGTGCCAGCAGTAGACAGATCATGAACACTGAAGCTTTCTTT
CASSRQIMNTEAFF
>-|TRBV27|-|TRBJ1-2
TGTGCCAGCAGTTTTGGCAAGAAAAACTATGGCTACACCTTC
CASSFGKKNYGYTF
>-|TRBV11-2|-|TRBJ2-3
TGTGCCAGCAGCTTATCTAACAGGGAAGATACGCAGTATTTT
CASSLSNREDTQYF
>-|TRBV9|TRBD2|TRBJ2-7
TGTGCCAGCAGCATGGGACTAGCGGAGGCATCCTACGAGCAGTACTTC
CASSMGLAEASYEQYF
>once|TRBV23-1|TRBD1|TRBJ1-2
TGCGCCACCGCGAGGACAGGGGGTGGTGGCTACACCTTC
CATARTGGGGYTF
>-|TRBV27|TRBD1|TRBJ2-4
TGTGCCAGCAGTATGGGGCCGGGGACAGGGGTGAAAAACATTCAGTACTTC
CASSMGPGTGVKNIQYF
>-|TRBV9|-|TRBJ1-1
TGTGCCAGCAGCCCGCCAACTGAAGCTTTCTTT
CASSPPTEAFF
>few|TRBV7-9|-|TRBJ2-7
TGTGCCAGCAGCTTAGTAGAGGGGGAATCCTACGAGCAGTACTTC
CASSLVEGESYEQYF
>few|TRBV6-5|-|TRBJ2-1
TGTGCCAGCAGTTACCCGGGGGACAATGAGCAGTTCTTC
CASSYPGDNEQFF
>-|TRBV27|-|TRBJ2-7
TGTGCCACCTTGAGGGGCTACGAGCAGTACTTC
CATLRGYEQYF
>-|TRBV7-9|-|TRBJ2-7
TGTGCCAGCAGCCCTGGGACATACTACGAGCAGTACTTC
CASSPGTYYEQYF
>-|TRBV7-9|-|TRBJ2-7
TGTGCCAGCAGCTTAGAATCTGTCGAGCAGTACTTC
CASSLESVEQYF
>-|TRBV28|TRBD2|TRBJ2-7
TGTGCCAGCAGGTCTGGGACTAGCGGGGGCTACGAGCAGTACTTC
CASRSGTSGGYEQYF
>-|TRBV9|-|TRBJ2-5
TGTGCCAGCAGCGCGTGGGCCAGGGGAGAGACCCAGTACTTC
CASSAWARGETQYF
>-|TRBV6-5|-|TRBJ1-5
TGTGCCAGCAGTTACTCTGCTGGAGAGAAAGGTCAGCCCCAGCATTTT
CASSYSAGEKGQPQHF
>-|TRBV6-1|TRBD2|TRBJ2-1
TGTGCCAGCAGTGATTATAGCGGGAGCGAATACAATGAGCAGTTCTTC
CASSDYSGSEYNEQFF
>-|TRBV6-5|TRBD2|TRBJ2-1
TGTGCCAGCAGTTACGCAGCGGGGGAACCCAACGGGCAGTTCTTC
CASSYAAGEPNGQFF
>once|TRBV12-3/TRBV12-4|-|TRBJ2-2
TGTGCCAGCAGTTCTCGACTAGACGGGACCGGGGAGCTGTTTTTT
CASSSRLDGTGELFF
>-|TRBV6-5|-|TRBJ2-5
TGTGCCAGCAGTTACTCGGGACTGGGGTCTGAGACCCAGTACTTC
CASSYSGLGSETQYF
>few|TRBV27|-|TRBJ1-5
TGTGCCAGCAGTTCGCGCGGGAATCAGCCCCAGCATTTT
CASSSRGNQPQHF
>few|TRBV6-1|TRBD2|TRBJ2-3
TGTGCCAGCACCGTACTCGGCGGGGGAAGCACAGATACGCAGTATTTT
CASTVLGGGSTDTQYF
>-|TRBV20-1|-|TRBJ2-1
TGCAGTGCTAGAGATCGAGATGGCCTAGCCCTGTTGCAGTTCTTC
CSARDRDGLALLQFF
>-|TRBV27|TRBD2|TRBJ2-7
TGTGCCAGCGGAACTAGCGGGACGTCCTACGAGCAGTACTTC
CASGTSGTSYEQYF
>once|TRBV5-5|-|TRBJ2-1
TGTGCCAGCAGACCCCTGGTATTTCTGGATGAGCAGTTCTTC
CASRPLVFLDEQFF
>once|TRBV9|-|TRBJ2-1
TGTGCCAGCAGTGGACCCTTAGTATGGCGGGAGAGGGGGCACAATGAGCAGTTCTTC
CASSGPLVWRERGHNEQFF
>-|TRBV25-1|-|TRBJ2-6
TGTGCCAGCAGTTATTCGGTGAGGGGCTCTGGGGCCAACGTCCTGACTTTC
CASSYSVRGSGANVLTF
>-|TRBV19|-|TRBJ1-6
TGTGCCAGTAGTATAGATCCGGGACACGGAATACCCCTCCACTTT
CASSIDPGHGIPLHF
>-|TRBV12-3/TRBV12-4|-|TRBJ2-1
TGTGCCAGCAGGACCCCCGACGGTGAGCAGTTCTTC
CASRTPDGEQFF
>-|TRBV27|-|TRBJ1-5
TGTGCCAGCAGTTTTTCGGCTGGGGCCGGCAATCAGCCCCAGCATTTT
CASSFSAGAGNQPQHF